The present TCR beta chain was sequenced within a study of T cells in Graves' hyperthyroidism and ophthalmopathy. This clonotype came up a few times. The target antigen is unknown. Broader study findings: Among clonotypes expanded in thyroid above 0.001, most were also found in blood.

Amplification yielded TCR beta CDR3 regions, with RNA transcripts as the source. The HTBI set primed first-round TCR CDR3 RT-PCR. TCRdb re-analysed the multiplex PCR reads in MiXCR, keeping a single row per CDR3 protein. Of 390,000 or so distinct CDR3 sequences in the sample, over 12% were seen once. Trimming removed 2 bases at V and 3 bases at J, with 8 bases between. The length of the CDR3 is 14 residues. Looked up from germline, CDR1 is MNHNY and CDR2 is SVGAGI (reference sequence). The sequencing sample was made of blood. This chain connects TRBV6-6 to TRBJ1-5; D is perhaps TRBD1 (5 bases). This clonotype was obtained from a man between 18 and 35 years old with Graves' ophthalmopathy. CDR3 region: CASSYPGTNQPQHF. The CDR3 coding sequence is TGTGCCAGCAGTTACCCCGGGACCAATCAGCCCCAGCATTTT.